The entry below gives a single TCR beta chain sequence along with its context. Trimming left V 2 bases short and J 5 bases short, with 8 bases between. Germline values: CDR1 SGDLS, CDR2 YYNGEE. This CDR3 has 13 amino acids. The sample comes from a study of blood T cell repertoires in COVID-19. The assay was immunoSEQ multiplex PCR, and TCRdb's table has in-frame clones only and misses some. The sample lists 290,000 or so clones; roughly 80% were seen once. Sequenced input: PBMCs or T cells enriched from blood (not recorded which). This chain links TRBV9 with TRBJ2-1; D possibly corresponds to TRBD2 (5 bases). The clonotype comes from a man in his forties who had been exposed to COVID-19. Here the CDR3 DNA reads TGTGCCAGCAGCGTGGAGGCCCACAATGAGCAGTTCTTC. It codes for CASSVEAHNEQFF.